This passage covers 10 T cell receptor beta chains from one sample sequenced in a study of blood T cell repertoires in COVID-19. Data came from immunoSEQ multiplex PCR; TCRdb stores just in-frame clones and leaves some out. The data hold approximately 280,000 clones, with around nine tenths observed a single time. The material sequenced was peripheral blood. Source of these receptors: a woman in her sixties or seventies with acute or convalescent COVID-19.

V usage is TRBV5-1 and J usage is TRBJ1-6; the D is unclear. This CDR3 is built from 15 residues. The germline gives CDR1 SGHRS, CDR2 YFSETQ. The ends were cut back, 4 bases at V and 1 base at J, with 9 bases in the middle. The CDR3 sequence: CASSEEGSYNSPLHF. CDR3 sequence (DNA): TGCGCCAGCAGCGAGGAGGGATCCTATAATTCACCCCTCCACTTT. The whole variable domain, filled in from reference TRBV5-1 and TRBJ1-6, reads KAGVTQTPRYLIKTRGQQVTLSCSPISGHRSVSWYQQTPGQGLQFLFEYFSETQRNKGNFPGRFSGRQFSNSRSEMNVSTLELGDSALYLCASSEEGSYNSPLHFGNGTRLTVT.

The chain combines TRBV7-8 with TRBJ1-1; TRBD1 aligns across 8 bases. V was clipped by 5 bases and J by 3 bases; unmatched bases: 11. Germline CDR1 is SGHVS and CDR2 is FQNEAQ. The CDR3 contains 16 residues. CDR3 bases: TGTGCCAGCAGCCGAGGACAGGGTGGAGCTGACACTGAAGCTTTCTTT. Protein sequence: CASSRGQGGADTEAFF.

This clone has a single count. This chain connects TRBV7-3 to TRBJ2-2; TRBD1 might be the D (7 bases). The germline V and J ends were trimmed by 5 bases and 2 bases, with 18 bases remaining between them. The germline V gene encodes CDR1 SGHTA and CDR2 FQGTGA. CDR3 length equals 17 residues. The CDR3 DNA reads TGTGCCAGCAGCCGAGATTACCAGGGGGGAAACACCGGGGAGCTGTTTTTT. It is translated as CASSRDYQGGNTGELFF.

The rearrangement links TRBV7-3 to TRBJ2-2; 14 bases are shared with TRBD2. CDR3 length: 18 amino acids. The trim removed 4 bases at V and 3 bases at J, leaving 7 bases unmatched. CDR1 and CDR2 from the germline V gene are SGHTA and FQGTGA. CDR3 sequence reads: CASSYPGTSGGYTGELFF. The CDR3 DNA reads TGTGCCAGCAGCTACCCCGGGACTAGCGGGGGTTACACCGGGGAGCTGTTTTTT.

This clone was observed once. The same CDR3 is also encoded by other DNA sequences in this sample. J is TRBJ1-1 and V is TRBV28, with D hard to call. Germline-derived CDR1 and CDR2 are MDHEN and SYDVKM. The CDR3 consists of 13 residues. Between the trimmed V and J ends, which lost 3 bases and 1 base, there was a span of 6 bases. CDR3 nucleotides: TGTGCCAGCAGTTTTGCAGGGAACACTGAAGCTTTCTTT. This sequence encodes CASSFAGNTEAFF. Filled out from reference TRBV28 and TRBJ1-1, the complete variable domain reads DVKVTQSSRYLVKRTGEKVFLECVQDMDHENMFWYRQDPGLGLRLIYFSYDVKMKEKGDIPEGYSVSREKKERFSLILESASTNQTSMYLCASSFAGNTEAFFGQGTRLTVV.

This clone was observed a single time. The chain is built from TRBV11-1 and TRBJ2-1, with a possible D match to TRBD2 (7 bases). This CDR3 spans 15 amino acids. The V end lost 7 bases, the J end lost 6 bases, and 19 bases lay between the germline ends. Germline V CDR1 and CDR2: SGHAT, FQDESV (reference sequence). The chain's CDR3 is CASTPSGGLSNEQFF. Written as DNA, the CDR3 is TGTGCCAGCACCCCCTCCGGGGGGCTCTCCAATGAGCAGTTCTTC. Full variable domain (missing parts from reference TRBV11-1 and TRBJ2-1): EAEVAQSPRYKITEKSQAVAFWCDPISGHATLYWYRQILGQGPELLVQFQDESVVDDSQLPKDRFSAERLKGVDSTLKIQPAELGDSAMYLCASTPSGGLSNEQFFGPGTRLTVL.

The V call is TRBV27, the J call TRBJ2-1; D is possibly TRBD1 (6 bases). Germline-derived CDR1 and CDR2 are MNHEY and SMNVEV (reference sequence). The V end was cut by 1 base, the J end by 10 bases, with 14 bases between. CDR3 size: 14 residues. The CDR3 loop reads CASSLYRGSPEQFF. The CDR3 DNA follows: TGTGCCAGCAGTTTATATAGGGGGTCCCCCGAGCAGTTCTTC.

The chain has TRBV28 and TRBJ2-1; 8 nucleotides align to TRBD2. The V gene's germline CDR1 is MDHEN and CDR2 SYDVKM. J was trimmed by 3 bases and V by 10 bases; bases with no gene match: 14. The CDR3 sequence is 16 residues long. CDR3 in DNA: TGTGCCACCTCCCCCACGAGCGGGGGCCTCTACAATGAGCAGTTCTTC. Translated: CATSPTSGGLYNEQFF.

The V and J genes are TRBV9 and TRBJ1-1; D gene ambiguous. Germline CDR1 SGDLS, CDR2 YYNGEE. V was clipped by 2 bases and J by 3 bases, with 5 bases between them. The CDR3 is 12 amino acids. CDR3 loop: CASSVRDTEAFF. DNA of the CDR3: TGTGCCAGCAGCGTGCGAGACACTGAAGCTTTCTTT.

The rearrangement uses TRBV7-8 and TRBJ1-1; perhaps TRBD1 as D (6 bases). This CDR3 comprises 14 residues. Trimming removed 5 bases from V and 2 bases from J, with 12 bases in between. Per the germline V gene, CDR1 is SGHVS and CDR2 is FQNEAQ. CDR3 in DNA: TGTGCCAGCAGCGGGGGGGCAGCAAACACTGAAGCTTTCTTT. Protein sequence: CASSGGAANTEAFF.